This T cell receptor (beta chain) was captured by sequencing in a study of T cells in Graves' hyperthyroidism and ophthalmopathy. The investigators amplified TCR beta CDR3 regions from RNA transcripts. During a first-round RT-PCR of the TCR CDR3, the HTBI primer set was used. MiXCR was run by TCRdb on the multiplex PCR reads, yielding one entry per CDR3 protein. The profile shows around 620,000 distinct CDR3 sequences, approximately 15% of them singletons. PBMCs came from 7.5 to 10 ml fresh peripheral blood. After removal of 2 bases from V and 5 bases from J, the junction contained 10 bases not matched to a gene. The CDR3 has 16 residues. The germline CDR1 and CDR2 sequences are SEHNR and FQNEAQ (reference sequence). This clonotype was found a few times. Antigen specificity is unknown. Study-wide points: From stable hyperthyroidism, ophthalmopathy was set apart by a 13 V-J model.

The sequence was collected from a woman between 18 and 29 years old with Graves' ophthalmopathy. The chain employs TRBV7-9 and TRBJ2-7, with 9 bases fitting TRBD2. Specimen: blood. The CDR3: CASSLPQAGGGHEQYF. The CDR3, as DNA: TGTGCCAGCAGCTTACCTCAAGCGGGAGGTGGACACGAGCAGTACTTC.